This entry lists 31 T cell receptor beta chains sequenced from one sample in a study of T cells in Graves' hyperthyroidism and ophthalmopathy (dated by TCRdb to about 2019). The receptor library was made with multiplex PCR. The instrument was an Illumina HiSeq 2000. The TCR beta CDR3 regions were amplified from RNA transcripts. For the first round of RT-PCR on the TCR CDR3, the HTBI primer set was used together with the Qiagen OneStep RT-PCR kit. TCRdb ran its own pipeline on the public reads, namely fastp trimming at Q25 and MiXCR clone calling, and kept in-frame beta chains. When rows share a CDR3 protein, they turn into one entry using the most common DNA and genes. In this sample the table shows a few hundred thousand distinct CDR3 sequences, roughly 14% of which occur a single time. Almost 6% of the sample comes from the top ten. Sample: blood. The receptors originated from a woman in her 30s with Graves' hyperthyroidism that later progressed to Graves' ophthalmopathy.

This clonotype was counted between two and nine times. A much larger clone sits a single nucleotide away, making a read error possible. Given the absence of the conserved phenylalanine or tryptophan at the CDR3 end, a read error is likely. The chain uses TRBV2 and TRBJ2-7, with 13 nucleotides matching TRBD2. CDR3 size: 17 residues. Losses at the gene ends were 4 bases for V and 2 bases for J; bases not matched to a gene: 8. Germline lookup yields CDR1 SNHLY and CDR2 FYNNEI. In DNA form, the CDR3 reads TGTGCCAGCAGTGTAGGACTAGCGGGAGATGGAGCCTACGAGCAGTACTCC. Translated, it gives CASSVGLAGDGAYEQYS.

The chain is built from TRBV27 and TRBJ2-7; either TRBD1 or TRBD2 may supply D (6 bases each). The CDR3 runs 15 residues. V was cut by 2 bases and J by 2 bases, with 13 bases left in between. Germline V lookup: CDR1 MNHEY, CDR2 SMNVEV (reference sequence). CDR3 amino acids: CASSLADGGPYEQYF. DNA for the CDR3: TGTGCCAGCAGTTTAGCCGACGGGGGCCCCTACGAGCAGTACTTC.

This clonotype has ten or more counts. In DNA, the CDR3 is TGCAGTGCCAACAGACCCATCGAGCTAGCCAAAAACATTCAGTACTTC. Translation gives CSANRPIELAKNIQYF. The V and J genes are TRBV20-1 and TRBJ2-4; D ambiguous. CDR1 and CDR2 from the germline V gene are DFQATT and SNEGSKA (reference sequence). V lost 6 bases and J lost 0, with 18 bases in between. The CDR3 has 16 residues.

This clonotype was observed many times. This chain links TRBV11-3 with TRBJ2-5; the match to TRBD2 covers 8 bases. The trim removed 1 base at V and 1 base at J, leaving 5 bases unmatched. The germline gives CDR1 SGHNT, CDR2 YENEEA. This CDR3 comprises 16 residues. CDR3 region: CASSLGSSGFQETQYF. The CDR3 region has the DNA TGTGCCAGCAGCTTAGGCTCTAGCGGGTTCCAAGAGACCCAGTACTTC.

This clonotype was recorded at least ten times. The CDR3 DNA follows: TGTGCCAGCATGGGACAAGCCTACGAGCAGTACTTC. This translates into CASMGQAYEQYF. The chain recombines TRBV6-1 with TRBJ2-7, with a tentative D call TRBD1 (6 bases). The CDR3 consists of 12 residues. The germline V and J ends were trimmed by 7 bases and 2 bases, with 9 bases remaining between them. Germline values: CDR1 MNHNS, CDR2 SASEGT.

This clonotype was counted only a few times. The chain employs TRBV7-9 and TRBJ2-5; D gene unclear. In germline, CDR1 is SEHNR, CDR2 FQNEAQ (reference sequence). Trimming removed 3 bases at V and 4 bases at J, with 18 bases between. This CDR3 spans 16 amino acids. The CDR3 sequence is CASSFSQGILGETQYF. The CDR3 bases are TGTGCCAGCAGCTTCTCGCAAGGTATCCTAGGAGAGACCCAGTACTTC.

This clonotype has a count of ten or more. J is TRBJ2-1 and V is TRBV12-5; 9 bases fit TRBD2. The CDR3 totals 17 residues. Germline lookup yields CDR1 LGHNT and CDR2 FRNRAP. Trimming cost V 3 bases and J 7 bases; bases outside gene matches: 13. CDR3 DNA: TGTGCTAGTGGTTTCGTATTAGCGGGAGTGGGGAAGAATGAGCAGTTCTTC. Translation: CASGFVLAGVGKNEQFF.

This clonotype was seen more than once but under ten times. The chain has TRBV19 and TRBJ2-3, with D tentatively TRBD2 (6 bases). This CDR3 region has 16 residues. CDR1 LNHDA and CDR2 SQIVND come from the germline V gene (reference sequence). Trimming took 7 bases from V and 0 from J, leaving 17 bases between them. CDR3 sequence reads: CASTPGGSTSTDTQYF. The CDR3 nucleotides read TGTGCCAGTACTCCTGGGGGGTCAACTAGCACAGATACGCAGTATTTT.

In its sample, this clonotype was seen many times. The chain has TRBV24-1 and TRBJ2-5, with 9 bases matching TRBD1. The CDR3 sequence is 15 residues long. The V gene end was trimmed by 4 bases and the J gene end by 5 bases; junction bases not matched to a gene: 7. Germline V gives CDR1 KGHDR, CDR2 SFDVKD. The CDR3 spells CATSEPGTGRETQYF. The CDR3 DNA follows: TGTGCCACCAGTGAGCCCGGGACAGGGCGGGAGACCCAGTACTTC.

J is TRBJ2-1 and V is TRBV2; D call uncertain. Germline V lookup: CDR1 SNHLY, CDR2 FYNNEI. Trimming removed 0 bases at V and 3 bases at J, with 6 bases between. The CDR3 totals 14 residues. The CDR3: CASSEARLYNEQFF. The CDR3 bases are TGTGCCAGCAGTGAAGCGAGGCTCTACAATGAGCAGTTCTTC.

The rearrangement uses TRBV6-1 and TRBJ1-1; 9 bases align to TRBD1. Trimming cost V 8 bases and J 5 bases; bases outside gene matches: 3. CDR3 size: 12 residues. The V gene's germline CDR1 is MNHNS and CDR2 SASEGT. Here the CDR3 DNA reads TGTGCCAGCGAACAGGGGGCGACTGAAGCTTTCTTT. Its translation: CASEQGATEAFF.

The chain uses TRBV30 and TRBJ1-6; D gene ambiguous. Germline loops: CDR1 GTSNPN, CDR2 SVGIG (reference sequence). Trimming took 5 bases from V and 4 from J, leaving 9 bases between them. This CDR3 contains 13 residues. The CDR3 DNA reads TGTGCCTGGGCGCAGGAGTATAATTCACCCCTCCACTTT. It yields the protein CAWAQEYNSPLHF.

This clonotype showed up many times. The rearrangement uses TRBV20-1 and TRBJ2-1, with a weak D call TRBD2 (7 bases). Germline V gene lookup returns CDR1 DFQATT and CDR2 SNEGSKA (reference sequence). The ends were cut back, 5 bases at V and 6 bases at J, with 17 bases in the middle. The CDR3 runs to 14 residues. In nucleotides, the CDR3 is TGCAGTGCTGACACAGGGAGGGAACTCAATGAGCAGTTCTTC. It yields the protein CSADTGRELNEQFF.

At least ten counts were recorded for this clonotype. The V gene is TRBV5-5, the J gene TRBJ2-5; TRBD2 aligns across 13 bases. The ends lost 0 bases at V and 6 bases at J; junction bases unmatched: 2. The V gene's germline CDR1 is SGHKS and CDR2 YYEKEE (reference sequence). This CDR3 comprises 15 residues. The CDR3 nucleotides are TGTGCCAGCAGCTTGGGACTAGCGGGAGGAAAGACCCAGTACTTC. It yields the protein CASSLGLAGGKTQYF.

The table lists this clonotype with many counts. The chain is built from TRBV20-1 and TRBJ1-6, with D perhaps matching TRBD1 (6 bases). Trimming left V 3 bases short and J 7 bases short, with 16 bases between. The CDR3 has 15 residues. Germline CDR1 reads DFQATT; CDR2 reads SNEGSKA (reference sequence). The CDR3 protein is CSASAGEGANSPLHF. CDR3 in DNA: TGCAGTGCTAGTGCAGGGGAAGGGGCGAATTCACCCCTCCACTTT.

A few counts support this clonotype. A much larger clone differs from this one at a single base, so this may be a read error. The rearrangement joins TRBV10-3 to TRBJ2-1; no clear D gene. CDR3 length: 10 residues. CDR1 is ENHRY and CDR2 is SYGVKD in the germline V gene. Trimming cost V 8 bases and J 3 bases, with 2 bases left between them. The CDR3 DNA is TGTGCCATCGGCTACAATGAGCAGTTCTTC. Its translation: CAIGYNEQFF.

This clonotype was observed a handful of times. The CDR3 loop is CASSPGLAGPRAQYF. The CDR3 DNA sequence: TGCGCCAGCAGCCCCGGACTAGCGGGTCCCAGGGCGCAGTATTTT. The chain combines TRBV5-1 with TRBJ2-3; 11 positions match TRBD2. V lost 4 bases and J lost 10; bases outside the gene matches: 11. The CDR3 loop spans 15 amino acids. Germline CDR1 SGHRS, CDR2 YFSETQ.

This clonotype occurred a few times. Since the CDR3 does not end with the conserved phenylalanine or tryptophan, this likely comes from a read error. V usage is TRBV10-2 and J usage is TRBJ2-5; 7 positions agree with TRBD1. CDR3 length: 14 residues. V lost 2 bases, J lost 6 bases, and 6 bases stayed unmatched. Germline V gene data show CDR1 as WSHSY and CDR2 as SAAADI. CDR3 residues: CASSEPDRDKTQYL. The CDR3 DNA follows: TGCGCCAGCAGTGAGCCAGACAGGGATAAGACCCAGTACCTC.

This clonotype was seen a few times. The V gene is TRBV29-1, the J gene TRBJ2-7; TRBD2 aligns across 10 bases. Germline V gene data show CDR1 as SQVTM and CDR2 as ANQGSEA. The V segment lost 1 base and the J segment 2 bases; nucleotides outside the gene matches: 11. The CDR3 totals 17 residues. CDR3 nucleotide sequence: TGCAGCGTTGAAGCGGTTGTAGCGGGAGGCGGGGCCTACGAGCAGTACTTC. It codes for CSVEAVVAGGGAYEQYF.

This clonotype showed up many times. The DNA for the CDR3 is TGTGCCAGCAGTTTGGGGGACAGGGGCTTTAACTCTGGAAACACCATATATTTT. The encoded protein is CASSLGDRGFNSGNTIYF. The chain carries TRBV12-3 or TRBV12-4 and TRBJ1-3; TRBD1 aligns across 10 bases. V was pared by 3 bases and J by 0 bases, with 8 bases of the junction left unmatched. The CDR3 totals 18 residues.

Only a few counts were recorded for this clonotype. J is TRBJ2-2 and V is TRBV6-5; 7 nucleotides line up with TRBD1. V trimming: 4 bases; J trimming: 1 base; junction bases outside the gene matches: 0. This CDR3 contains 14 residues. The germline CDR1 and CDR2 sequences are MNHEY and SVGAGI. The CDR3 DNA follows: TGTGCCAGCAGTTGGACAGGGAACACCGGGGAGCTGTTTTTT. Protein sequence: CASSWTGNTGELFF.

This clonotype has at least ten counts. The chain is built from TRBV14 and TRBJ2-3, with D perhaps given as TRBD1 or TRBD2 (5 bases each). V was pared by 0 bases and J by 3 bases, with 7 bases between. The CDR3 covers 14 residues. Germline V CDR1 and CDR2: SGHDN, FVKESK. The DNA of the CDR3 is TGTGCCAGCAGCCAAGATGGGGGAACAGATACGCAGTATTTT. Its protein product is CASSQDGGTDTQYF.

The table lists this clonotype with many counts. The chain carries TRBV6-1 and TRBJ2-1, with 10 bases identical to TRBD2. The trim removed 10 bases at V and 9 bases at J, leaving 12 bases unmatched. CDR1 is MNHNS and CDR2 is SASEGT in the germline V gene. The length of the CDR3 is 14 residues. CDR3 DNA: TGTGCCATTACTCCGGGACTAGCGTCTAGTGAGCAGTTCTTC. Its protein is CAITPGLASSEQFF.

This clonotype was observed at least ten times. This chain connects TRBV11-2 to TRBJ2-7, with D possibly TRBD2 on 5 matching bases. V was trimmed by 2 bases and J by 4 bases, leaving 21 bases between them. From germline, CDR1 is SGHAT and CDR2 FQNNGV. This CDR3 region has 17 residues. The CDR3: CASSLSGGSLVPYEQYF. Here the CDR3 DNA reads TGTGCCAGCAGCTTAAGCGGAGGATCCCTAGTTCCATACGAGCAGTACTTC.

At least ten counts were recorded for this clonotype. The chain links TRBV9 to TRBJ1-5; tentatively, D is TRBD1 (6 bases). The ends were cut back, 4 bases at V and 3 bases at J, with 23 bases in the middle. Germline assignment: CDR1 SGDLS and CDR2 YYNGEE. There are 18 residues in the CDR3. The CDR3 DNA reads as TGTGCCAGCAGCCTCAAGAGCGGGGCAGGGGCCCTCAATCAGCCCCAGCATTTT. Translation gives CASSLKSGAGALNQPQHF. Full variable domain (outside the CDR3, taken from reference TRBV9 and TRBJ1-5): DSGVTQTPKHLITATGQRVTLRCSPRSGDLSVYWYQQSLDQGLQFLIQYYNGEERAKGNILERFSAQQFPDLHSELNLSSLELGDSALYFCASSLKSGAGALNQPQHFGDGTRLSIL.

There are many counts of this clonotype. The chain couples TRBV28 to TRBJ1-1; 10 bases align to TRBD1. There are 14 residues in the CDR3. The germline V gene has CDR1 MDHEN and CDR2 SYDVKM. The V gene end was trimmed by 2 bases and the J gene end by 5 bases; junction bases not matched to a gene: 2. The CDR3 coding sequence is TGTGCCAGCAGTTTAGGGGACAGGGGTACTGAAGCTTTCTTT. Protein product: CASSLGDRGTEAFF.

The V and J genes are TRBV14 and TRBJ2-3; D tentatively reads TRBD1 or TRBD2 (5 bases each). Between the trimmed V and J ends, which lost 0 bases and 3 bases, there was a span of 13 bases. CDR3 length: 16 residues. CDR1 is SGHDN and CDR2 is FVKESK in the germline V gene. This CDR3 reads CASSQDRGVLTDTQYF. DNA of the CDR3: TGTGCCAGCAGCCAAGACAGAGGGGTTCTGACAGATACGCAGTATTTT. The full variable domain, completed using reference TRBV14 and TRBJ2-3, is EAGVTQFPSHSVIEKGQTVTLRCDPISGHDNLYWYRRVMGKEIKFLLHFVKESKQDESGMPNNRFLAERTGGTYSTLKVQPAELEDSGVYFCASSQDRGVLTDTQYFGPGTRLTVL.

This clonotype has more than one count but fewer than ten. The CDR3 region has the DNA TGTGCCAGCAGCCCTCCCGATGGGGTTGGTGGCTACACCTTC. Protein product: CASSPPDGVGGYTF. The chain recombines TRBV7-2 with TRBJ1-2; D gene ambiguous. CDR3 size: 14 residues. The ends were cut back, 5 bases at V and 7 bases at J, with 17 bases in the middle. Germline values: CDR1 SGHTA, CDR2 FQGNSA.

This clonotype was seen repeatedly, ten times or more. The chain has TRBV19 and TRBJ1-1; TRBD1 is a possible D gene (6 bases). Trimming took off 7 bases at V and 0 bases at J, with 15 bases between the two ends. CDR3 size: 15 residues. Germline CDR1 LNHDA, CDR2 SQIVND (reference sequence). The CDR3 DNA reads as TGTGCCAGTAAGGTGGGGGCAGATATGAACACTGAAGCTTTCTTT. Translation: CASKVGADMNTEAFF.

This clonotype has at least ten counts. V is TRBV7-6 and J is TRBJ2-7; the D gene is possibly TRBD1 (5 bases). Germline lookup yields CDR1 SGHVS and CDR2 FNYEAQ. The CDR3 length is 12 residues. The germline V and J ends were trimmed by 5 bases and 6 bases, with 11 bases remaining between them. The CDR3 is CASSAGAVEQYF. CDR3 nucleotide sequence: TGTGCCAGCAGCGCTGGGGCGGTCGAGCAGTACTTC. Drawing the rest from reference TRBV7-6 and TRBJ2-7, the complete variable domain is GAGVSQSPRYKVTKRGQDVALRCDPISGHVSLYWYRQALGQGPEFLTYFNYEAQQDKSGLPNDRFSAERPEGSISTLTIQRTEQRDSAMYRCASSAGAVEQYFGPGTRLTVT.

This clonotype was observed a handful of times. The rearrangement uses TRBV14 and TRBJ2-3, with D perhaps TRBD2 (6 bases). V dropped 1 base and J dropped 3 bases, with 14 bases sitting between them. This CDR3 spans 16 amino acids. CDR1 is SGHDN and CDR2 is FVKESK in the germline V gene. The CDR3 loop reads CASSQGNGRLTDTQYF. CDR3 DNA sequence: TGTGCCAGCAGCCAAGGGAACGGGAGACTAACAGATACGCAGTATTTT.